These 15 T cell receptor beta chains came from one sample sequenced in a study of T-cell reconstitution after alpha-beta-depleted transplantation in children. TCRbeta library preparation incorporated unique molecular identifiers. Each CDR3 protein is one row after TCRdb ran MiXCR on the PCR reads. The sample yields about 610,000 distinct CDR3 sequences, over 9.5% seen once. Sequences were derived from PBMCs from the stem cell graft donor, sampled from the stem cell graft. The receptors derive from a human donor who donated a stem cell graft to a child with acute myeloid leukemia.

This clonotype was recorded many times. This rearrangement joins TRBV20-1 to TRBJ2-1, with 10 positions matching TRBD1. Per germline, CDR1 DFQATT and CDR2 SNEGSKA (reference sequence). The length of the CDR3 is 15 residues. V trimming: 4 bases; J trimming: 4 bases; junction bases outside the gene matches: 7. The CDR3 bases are TGCAGTGCTACTCCGGGACAGGGGTTATACAATGAGCAGTTCTTC. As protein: CSATPGQGLYNEQFF.

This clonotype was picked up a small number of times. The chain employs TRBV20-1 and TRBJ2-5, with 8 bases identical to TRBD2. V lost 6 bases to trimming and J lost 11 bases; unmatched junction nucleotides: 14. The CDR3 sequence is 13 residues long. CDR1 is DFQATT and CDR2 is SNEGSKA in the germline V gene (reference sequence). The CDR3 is CSAPRRTSPSQYF. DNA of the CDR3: TGCAGTGCCCCTCGGCGGACTAGCCCCTCTCAGTACTTC.

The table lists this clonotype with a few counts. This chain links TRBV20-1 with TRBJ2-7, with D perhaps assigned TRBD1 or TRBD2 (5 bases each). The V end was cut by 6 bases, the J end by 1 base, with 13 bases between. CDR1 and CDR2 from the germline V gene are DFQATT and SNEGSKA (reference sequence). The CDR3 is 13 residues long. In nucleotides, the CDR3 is TGCAGTGCGTTCCGGGACGGATCCTACGAGCAGTACTTC. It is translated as CSAFRDGSYEQYF.

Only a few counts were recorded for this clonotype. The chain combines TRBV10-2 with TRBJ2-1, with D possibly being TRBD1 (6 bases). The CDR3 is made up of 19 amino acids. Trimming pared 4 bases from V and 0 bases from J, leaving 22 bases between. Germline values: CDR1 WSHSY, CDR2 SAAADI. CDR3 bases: TGCGCCAGCAGTGGGGTGGCTAGAGGGGGAATAAGCTCCTACAATGAGCAGTTCTTC. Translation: CASSGVARGGISSYNEQFF.

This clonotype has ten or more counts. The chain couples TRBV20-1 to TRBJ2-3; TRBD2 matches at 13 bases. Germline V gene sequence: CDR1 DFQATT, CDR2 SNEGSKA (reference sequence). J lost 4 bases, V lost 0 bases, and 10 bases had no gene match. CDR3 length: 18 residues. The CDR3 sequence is CSARDVLAGGPWADTQYF. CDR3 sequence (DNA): TGCAGTGCTAGAGATGTACTAGCGGGAGGGCCGTGGGCAGATACGCAGTATTTT.

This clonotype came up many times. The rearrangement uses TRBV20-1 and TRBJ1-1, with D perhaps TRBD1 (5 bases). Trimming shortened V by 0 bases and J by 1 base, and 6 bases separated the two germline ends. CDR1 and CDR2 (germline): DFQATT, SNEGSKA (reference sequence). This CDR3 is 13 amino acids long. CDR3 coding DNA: TGCAGTGCTAGAGATCAGGGGAACACTGAAGCTTTCTTT. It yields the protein CSARDQGNTEAFF.

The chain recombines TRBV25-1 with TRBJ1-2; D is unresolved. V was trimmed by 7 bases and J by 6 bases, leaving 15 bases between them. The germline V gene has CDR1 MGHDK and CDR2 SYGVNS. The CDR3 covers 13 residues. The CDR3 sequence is CASNELGGDGYTF. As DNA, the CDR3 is TGTGCCAGCAACGAATTGGGCGGGGATGGCTACACCTTC.

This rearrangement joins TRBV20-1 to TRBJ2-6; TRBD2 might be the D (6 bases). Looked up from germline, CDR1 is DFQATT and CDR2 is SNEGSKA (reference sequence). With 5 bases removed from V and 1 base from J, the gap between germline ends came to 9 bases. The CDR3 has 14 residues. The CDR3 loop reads CSAVRESGANVLTF. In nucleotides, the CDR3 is TGCAGTGCTGTCCGGGAGTCTGGGGCCAACGTCCTGACTTTC.

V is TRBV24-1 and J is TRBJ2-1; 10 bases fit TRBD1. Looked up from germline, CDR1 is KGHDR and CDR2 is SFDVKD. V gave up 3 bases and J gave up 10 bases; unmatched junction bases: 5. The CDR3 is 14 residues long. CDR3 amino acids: CATSDRGTGDEQFF. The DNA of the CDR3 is TGTGCCACCAGTGATCGGGGGACAGGGGACGAGCAGTTCTTC.

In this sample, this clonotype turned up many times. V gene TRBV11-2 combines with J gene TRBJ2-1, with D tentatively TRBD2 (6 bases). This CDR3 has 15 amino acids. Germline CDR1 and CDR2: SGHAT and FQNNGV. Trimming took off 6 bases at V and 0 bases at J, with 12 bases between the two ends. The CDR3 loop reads CASRPGSPSYNEQFF. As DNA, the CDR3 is TGTGCCAGCAGACCCGGGAGCCCCTCCTACAATGAGCAGTTCTTC.

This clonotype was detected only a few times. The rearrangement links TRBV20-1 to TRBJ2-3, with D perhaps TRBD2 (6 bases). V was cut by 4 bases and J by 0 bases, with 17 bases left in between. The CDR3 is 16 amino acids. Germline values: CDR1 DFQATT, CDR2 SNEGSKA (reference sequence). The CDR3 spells CSAKGGTGISTDTQYF. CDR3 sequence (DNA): TGCAGTGCTAAAGGAGGGACCGGAATTAGCACAGATACGCAGTATTTT.

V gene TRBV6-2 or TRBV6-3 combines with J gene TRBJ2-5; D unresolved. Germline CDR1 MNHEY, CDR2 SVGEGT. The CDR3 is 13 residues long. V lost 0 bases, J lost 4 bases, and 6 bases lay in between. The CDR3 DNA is TGTGCCAGCAGTTACTCGCTCGGAGAGACCCAGTACTTC. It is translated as CASSYSLGETQYF.

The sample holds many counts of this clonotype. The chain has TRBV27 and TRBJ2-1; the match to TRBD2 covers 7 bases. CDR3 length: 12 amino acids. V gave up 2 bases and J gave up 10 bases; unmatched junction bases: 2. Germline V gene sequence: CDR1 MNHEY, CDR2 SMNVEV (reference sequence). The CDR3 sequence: CASSLLGGEQFF. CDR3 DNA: TGTGCCAGCAGTTTACTGGGGGGGGAGCAGTTCTTC.

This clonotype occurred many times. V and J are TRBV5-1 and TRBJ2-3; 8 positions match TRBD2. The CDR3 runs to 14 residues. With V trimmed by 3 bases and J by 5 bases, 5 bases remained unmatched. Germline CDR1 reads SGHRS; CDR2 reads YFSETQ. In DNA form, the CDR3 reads TGCGCCAGCAGCTCCGGGACTAGAGGAGATACGCAGTATTTT. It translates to CASSSGTRGDTQYF.

The CDR3 nucleotides are TGTGCCAGCAGCCAAACAGGGACGAACACCGGGGAGCTGTTTTTT. Protein sequence: CASSQTGTNTGELFF. The J gene is TRBJ2-2, the V gene TRBV3-1, with a possible D match to TRBD1 (6 bases). From germline, CDR1 is LGHDT and CDR2 YNNKEL (reference sequence). This CDR3 spans 15 amino acids. Trimming pared 2 bases from V and 0 bases from J, leaving 7 bases between.